Listed below are T cell receptor beta chains from one sample, sequenced in a study of cytomegalovirus exposure and HLA in healthy donors. The assay was immunoSEQ multiplex PCR, and TCRdb's table has in-frame clones only and misses some. The sample records 150,000 to 200,000 clones, around 84% being singletons. Sample: PBMCs. Receptors were obtained from a man aged 18-30 years in good health and CMV-seropositive. CDR3s include the opening cysteine and the closing phenylalanine or tryptophan. Fields, in order: clone size, CDR3 length, V gene, D gene, J gene, CDR3 DNA, CDR3 protein. The D gene is left open where the match is weak. Size is stated for part of the rows, as once, few or many counts, or as a class when the clone is expanded.

many	12	TRBV6-5	-	TRBJ2-7	TGTGCCAGCGTCGGCAGGTTCTACGAGCAGTACTTC	CASVGRFYEQYF
-	11	TRBV6-5	TRBD2	TRBJ2-1	TGTGCCAGCAGCTTTAGCGGGAAGCAGTTCTTC	CASSFSGKQFF
-	20	TRBV11-2	-	TRBJ2-1	TGTGCCAGCAGCTTAGAAGATGGCGGCCCCCCTTTCAGCTCCTACAATGAGCAGTTCTTC	CASSLEDGGPPFSSYNEQFF
few	11	TRBV30	-	TRBJ1-5	TGTCTACCAAGAAGCAATCAGCCCCAGCATTTT	CLPRSNQPQHF
-	16	TRBV5-1	TRBD2	TRBJ2-1	TGCGCCAGCAGCCCTTCACTAGCGGGAGGACCCAATGAGCAGTTCTTC	CASSPSLAGGPNEQFF
-	15	TRBV28	-	TRBJ1-2	TGTGCCAGCGGACCGACCGGGACACCCAGCTTCCGGCCCACCTTC	CASGPTGTPSFRPTF
-	14	TRBV28	TRBD1	TRBJ1-4	TGTGCCAGCAGTTTCAGGGACAGGGGGGCGAAACTGTTTTTT	CASSFRDRGAKLFF
-	15	TRBV7-7	TRBD2	TRBJ2-7	TGTGCCAGCAGTTCCGGACTAGCGGGTTTCTACGAGCAGTACTTC	CASSSGLAGFYEQYF
-	13	TRBV25-1	-	TRBJ1-1	TGTGCCAGCAGCCACACAGGGAACACTGAAGCTTTCTTT	CASSHTGNTEAFF
-	16	TRBV6-4	TRBD2	TRBJ2-3	TGTGCCAGCAGTGAGAGTCTAGCGGGAGCCACAGATACGCAGTATTTT	CASSESLAGATDTQYF
-	15	TRBV28	-	TRBJ1-4	TGTGCCAGTTCTCTTCCCGGGGGGAATAATGAAAAACTGTTTTTT	CASSLPGGNNEKLFF
-	12	TRBV27	-	TRBJ2-7	TGTGCCAGCCAACAGGGTCAGGGCGAGCAGTACTTC	CASQQGQGEQYF
-	15	TRBV5-1	TRBD2	TRBJ2-2	TGCGCCAGCAGTGACAGCGGGAGGGCCCCCGGGGAGCTGTTTTTT	CASSDSGRAPGELFF
-	15	TRBV7-3	TRBD1	TRBJ1-4	TGTGCCAGCAGCGCCGGACAGGGGCAGAATGAAAAACTGTTTTTT	CASSAGQGQNEKLFF
-	12	TRBV7-2	-	TRBJ2-7	TGTGCCAGCGTGGGCAACATCTACGAGCAGTACTTC	CASVGNIYEQYF
-	13	TRBV6-5	-	TRBJ2-7	TGTGCCAGCAGTTATCCGGGAGCGGACGAGCAGTACTTC	CASSYPGADEQYF
-	13	TRBV30	-	TRBJ1-4	TGTGCCTGGAGTTTGACTAAAGGGGAAAAACTGTTTTTT	CAWSLTKGEKLFF
few	17	TRBV19	TRBD1	TRBJ1-1	TGTGCCAGTAGTTGGAGTCCACTGGGGACAGGGAACACTGAAGCTTTCTTT	CASSWSPLGTGNTEAFF
-	12	TRBV25-1	-	TRBJ1-1	TGTGCCAGCAGTGAATCGAGAGGGGAAGCTTTCTTT	CASSESRGEAFF
-	15	TRBV6-1	TRBD2	TRBJ2-7	TGTGCCAGCAGCCCCCTGGCGGGAGGGCCGGACGAGCAGTACTTC	CASSPLAGGPDEQYF
-	16	TRBV5-5	TRBD1	TRBJ1-2	TGTGCCAGCAGCTTGGATACGACAGGGTGGTACTATGGCTACACCTTC	CASSLDTTGWYYGYTF
-	13	TRBV29-1	-	TRBJ2-7	TGCAGCGTTATTTTGGGGGGTGTTTACGAGCAGTACTTC	CSVILGGVYEQYF
-	14	TRBV27	-	TRBJ1-2	TGTGCCAGCAGTAGACTGGACAGTGTTTTCAGCTACACCTTC	CASSRLDSVFSYTF
once	18	TRBV5-6	TRBD2	TRBJ2-2	TGTGCCAGCAGCCCGACTAGCGGGCAACTCTACACCTCGCGGGAGCTGTTTTTT	CASSPTSGQLYTSRELFF
-	15	TRBV27	TRBD1	TRBJ2-1	TGTGCCAGCAGTTTCTTCCGGACAGGGGAGGTTGAGCAGTTCTTC	CASSFFRTGEVEQFF
-	17	TRBV7-2	TRBD1	TRBJ1-2	TGTGCCAGCAGCTCTAAAACCTCGACAGGGGGAAGCTATGGCTACACCTTC	CASSSKTSTGGSYGYTF
-	13	TRBV2	-	TRBJ1-5	TGTGCCAGCAGTGAAATCAGGGTGCAGCCCCAGCATTTT	CASSEIRVQPQHF
-	14	TRBV19	-	TRBJ2-4	TGTGCCAGTAGTCCGCGGGACGGCAAAAACATTCAGTACTTC	CASSPRDGKNIQYF
-	14	TRBV25-1	-	TRBJ2-3	TGTGCCGCCTCTCGGGATCGGAGCACAGATACGCAGTATTTT	CAASRDRSTDTQYF
-	11	TRBV28	-	TRBJ2-1	TGTGCCTCAGCGGAATACAATGAGCAGTTCTTC	CASAEYNEQFF
few	14	TRBV4-2	TRBD2	TRBJ2-2	TGTGCCAGCAGCCAAGTAGCGGGAGTGGGGGAGCTGTTTTTT	CASSQVAGVGELFF
-	14	TRBV28	-	TRBJ1-1	TGTGCCAGCCCCCCCGACAGAGTTAACACTGAAGCTTTCTTT	CASPPDRVNTEAFF
-	17	TRBV6-9	TRBD1	TRBJ2-7	TGTGCCAGCAGTTATTTCCTTCGGGGGACAGGGAAAAGTAGGCAGTACTTC	CASSYFLRGTGKSRQYF
-	17	TRBV4-3	-	TRBJ1-2	TGCGCCAGCAGCCCGCGTTCCGATTCCTTGTATAACTATGGCTACACCTTC	CASSPRSDSLYNYGYTF
-	13	TRBV7-3	TRBD1	TRBJ2-1	TGTGCCAGCAGCCCAGACAGGGTACATGAGCAGTTCTTC	CASSPDRVHEQFF
once	15	TRBV5-1	-	TRBJ2-7	TGCGCCAGCAGCCTAGGACTGGGAGCCTCCTACGAGCAGTACTTC	CASSLGLGASYEQYF
-	15	TRBV5-1	-	TRBJ2-5	TGCGCCAGCAGCCCTTTAGGGGGTTACCAAGAGACCCAGTACTTC	CASSPLGGYQETQYF
-	12	TRBV11-2	-	TRBJ2-1	TGTGCCAGCAGCTCCGGGGTTGGGGAGCAGTTCTTC	CASSSGVGEQFF
-	15	TRBV4-2	TRBD1	TRBJ1-2	TGTGCCAGCAGCCAAGGCGGACAGGTGGAGGGTGGCTACACCTTC	CASSQGGQVEGGYTF
-	17	TRBV27	TRBD2	TRBJ2-7	TGTGCCAGCAGTTTCCGGACGAGTGCTAGCGGGGGCTACGAGCAGTACTTC	CASSFRTSASGGYEQYF
-	18	TRBV9	TRBD1	TRBJ2-6	TGTGCCAGCAGCGTTAAGGGACAGGGGTCTTCTGGGGCCAACGTCCTGACTTTC	CASSVKGQGSSGANVLTF
few	15	TRBV6-1	TRBD2	TRBJ2-7	TGTGCCAGCAGTGAGGTACTAGCGGGAGGGTACGAGCAGTACTTC	CASSEVLAGGYEQYF
-	15	TRBV18	TRBD1	TRBJ1-5	TGTGCCAGCTCACCCCGGGACAGCAGCAATCAGCCCCAGCATTTT	CASSPRDSSNQPQHF
-	15	TRBV18	-	TRBJ1-5	TGTGCCAGCTCACCTAAGCAGGGAAGCAATCAGCCCCAGCATTTT	CASSPKQGSNQPQHF
-	13	TRBV15	TRBD2	TRBJ2-7	TGTGCCACCAGCGCGGGGGGCAGGGATAATCAGTACTTC	CATSAGGRDNQYF
-	15	TRBV15	-	TRBJ2-7	TGTGCCACCAGTAAAGCGAGTAGCGGAGCCTACGAGCAGTACTTC	CATSKASSGAYEQYF
-	18	TRBV9	TRBD2	TRBJ2-3	TGTGCCAGCAGCGAAGGAAAGGGACTAGCGGGAGTGATAGATACGCAGTATTTT	CASSEGKGLAGVIDTQYF